The 21 T cell receptor beta chains given below trace back to one sample, sequenced in a study of T cell responses to AZD1222 COVID-19 vaccine. Sequenced by immunoSEQ multiplex PCR; TCRdb stores in-frame clones only, minus some. The table lists fewer than 150,000 clones, about 93% of them singletons. The source was peripheral blood, collected on day 0 of AZD1222 vaccination. Receptors originate from an adult in good health.

The chain recombines TRBV18 with TRBJ2-1, with 10 bases lining up with TRBD2. The germline CDR1 and CDR2 sequences are KGHSH and LQKENI. Trimming took 3 bases from V and 9 from J; bases not matched to a gene: 11. This CDR3 has 16 residues. Here the CDR3 reads CASSPGEAGGPCEQFF. The DNA for the CDR3 is TGTGCCAGCTCACCGGGTGAAGCGGGAGGGCCTTGTGAGCAGTTCTTC.

J is TRBJ2-7 and V is TRBV29-1, with 10 positions matching TRBD2. This CDR3 spans 13 amino acids. Germline V lookup: CDR1 SQVTM, CDR2 ANQGSEA. Germline trimming cut 6 bases from V and 4 bases from J; bases unmatched to any gene: 6. The CDR3 loop reads CSVAWTSGYEQYF. CDR3 sequence (DNA): TGCAGCGTGGCATGGACTAGCGGTTACGAGCAGTACTTC.

Only one count was recorded for this clone. The chain recombines TRBV3-1 (or the pseudogene TRBV3-2) with TRBJ1-2; D is unresolved. Trimming removed 1 base at V and 0 bases at J, with 12 bases between. The germline CDR1 and CDR2 sequences are LGHDT and YNNKEL (reference sequence). The CDR3 length is 16 residues. The CDR3 region is CASSQGIPTTNYGYTF. The CDR3 coding sequence is TGTGCCAGCAGCCAAGGAATACCTACAACTAACTATGGCTACACCTTC.

V and J are TRBV29-1 and TRBJ1-2; D may be TRBD1 (5 bases). Trimming took off 7 bases at V and 0 bases at J, with 24 bases between the two ends. There are 17 residues in the CDR3. The V gene's germline CDR1 is SQVTM and CDR2 ANQGSEA. The CDR3 nucleotides are TGCAGCGCCTGGGGGGGGAAACCCGGGGCCCCTAACTATGGCTACACCTTC. Its protein product is CSAWGGKPGAPNYGYTF.

The gene calls are TRBV5-4 and TRBJ2-1, with D possibly TRBD1 on 5 matching bases. Trimming left V 0 bases short and J 0 bases short, with 10 bases between. CDR1 and CDR2 (germline): SGHNT, YYREEE (reference sequence). The CDR3 has 16 amino acids. The CDR3 region has the DNA TGTGCCAGCAGCTTGGGGGGCGATAGCTCCTACAATGAGCAGTTCTTC. Residues: CASSLGGDSSYNEQFF.

The chain employs TRBV15 and TRBJ1-4; 8 bases fit TRBD1. Germline CDR1 is LNHNV and CDR2 is YYDKDF (reference sequence). This CDR3 spans 19 amino acids. V was pared by 2 bases and J by 7 bases, with 18 bases of the junction left unmatched. CDR3 in DNA: TGTGCCACCAGCAGATACCGCCAGGGGGCGTTCGGGGGGACTGAAAAACTGTTTTTT. Protein: CATSRYRQGAFGGTEKLFF.

Only a few counts were recorded for this clone. The genes are TRBV2 and TRBJ2-7; no firm D call. This CDR3 has 12 amino acids. CDR1 and CDR2 (germline): SNHLY, FYNNEI. V dropped 4 bases and J dropped 3 bases, with 7 bases sitting between them. CDR3 residues: CASSVDIYEQYF. CDR3 DNA: TGTGCCAGCAGTGTTGACATCTACGAGCAGTACTTC. The variable domain in full, completed from reference TRBV2 and TRBJ2-7, reads EPEVTQTPSHQVTQMGQEVILRCVPISNHLYFYWYRQILGQKVEFLVSFYNNEISEKSEIFDDQFSVERPDGSNFTLKIRSTKLEDSAMYFCASSVDIYEQYFGPGTRLTVT.

J is TRBJ2-3 and V is TRBV7-9; D is possibly TRBD1 (6 bases). The CDR3 consists of 16 residues. V was cut by 1 base and J by 2 bases, with 13 bases left in between. CDR1 SEHNR and CDR2 FQNEAQ come from the germline V gene (reference sequence). The CDR3, as DNA: TGTGCCAGCAGCTTAGGGACAGTCGGGGACACAGATACGCAGTATTTT. Its translation is CASSLGTVGDTDTQYF.

The rearrangement joins TRBV30 to TRBJ2-7; 15 bases agree with TRBD2. Germline V gives CDR1 GTSNPN, CDR2 SVGIG (reference sequence). With 3 bases clipped from V and 0 bases from J, the junction kept 18 bases outside the gene matches. The CDR3 sequence is 21 residues long. DNA for the CDR3: TGTGCCTGGAGGAAAGGACTAGCGGGAGGGCGTTCGTTCAGGAGCTCCTACGAGCAGTACTTC. Its translation: CAWRKGLAGGRSFRSSYEQYF.

This clone was observed a single time. This sequence joins TRBV7-2 and TRBJ2-1, with TRBD2 matching 7 bases. This CDR3 has 15 residues. The germline gives CDR1 SGHTA, CDR2 FQGNSA. After removal of 6 bases from V and 7 bases from J, the junction contained 12 bases not matched to a gene. CDR3 coding DNA: TGTGCCAGCAGTTCCCTATTCGGGGGGAGTAATGAGCAGTTCTTC. Protein product: CASSSLFGGSNEQFF. The complete variable domain, with remaining parts taken from reference TRBV7-2 and TRBJ2-1, reads GAGVSQSPSNKVTEKGKDVELRCDPISGHTALYWYRQSLGQGLEFLIYFQGNSAPDKSGLPSDRFSAERTGGSVSTLTIQRTQQEDSAVYLCASSSLFGGSNEQFFGPGTRLTVL.

V usage is TRBV5-6 and J usage is TRBJ1-3, with D unresolved. The ends were cut back, 6 bases at V and 5 bases at J, with 21 bases in the middle. The length of the CDR3 is 16 residues. CDR1 and CDR2 from the germline V gene are SGHDT and YYEEEE. This chain's CDR3 is CASTLTAGSLRNTIYF. The CDR3 DNA is TGTGCCAGCACCCTCACAGCGGGCAGTTTAAGAAACACCATATATTTT. Looking up the rest from reference TRBV5-6 and TRBJ1-3 gives the full variable domain: DAGVTQSPTHLIKTRGQQVTLRCSPKSGHDTVSWYQQALGQGPQFIFQYYEEEERQRGNFPDRFSGHQFPNYSSELNVNALLLGDSALYLCASTLTAGSLRNTIYFGEGSWLTVV.

This sequence joins TRBV15 and TRBJ1-5; the D is unclear. The germline CDR1 and CDR2 sequences are LNHNV and YYDKDF (reference sequence). V gave up 0 bases and J gave up 4 bases, with 25 bases separating them. CDR3 length equals 20 residues. CDR3 DNA sequence: TGTGCCACCAGCAGAGAATACAACCTTGGGCCGACCTTCGATAATCAGCCCCAGCATTTT. Translation gives CATSREYNLGPTFDNQPQHF. Filled out from reference TRBV15 and TRBJ1-5, the complete variable domain reads DAMVIQNPRYQVTQFGKPVTLSCSQTLNHNVMYWYQQKSSQAPKLLFHYYDKDFNNEADTPDNFQSRRPNTSFCFLDIRSPGLGDTAMYLCATSREYNLGPTFDNQPQHFGDGTRLSIL.

The chain employs TRBV19 and TRBJ2-1; possibly TRBD2 for D (5 bases). The CDR3 is 14 amino acids. Trimming took 5 bases from V and 8 from J, leaving 16 bases between them. CDR1 is LNHDA, CDR2 SQIVND, per germline (reference sequence). For the CDR3, the DNA is TGTGCCAGTAGTCCCCGACCCGGAGGATATGAGCAGTTCTTC. This codes for CASSPRPGGYEQFF.

The J gene is TRBJ2-1, the V gene TRBV7-2, with 10 positions matching TRBD2. The CDR3 runs 15 residues. The germline CDR1 and CDR2 sequences are SGHTA and FQGNSA. V lost 3 bases and J lost 9; bases outside the gene matches: 8. Here the CDR3 DNA reads TGTGCCAGCAGCTTTCCCGAGCGGGAGGGGGTTGAGCAGTTCTTC. Translation: CASSFPEREGVEQFF.

This chain joins TRBV6-5 and TRBJ2-7, with 7 nucleotides matching TRBD1. From germline, CDR1 is MNHEY and CDR2 SVGAGI. This CDR3 is 13 amino acids long. Losses at the gene ends were 2 bases for V and 5 bases for J; bases not matched to a gene: 3. The DNA for the CDR3 is TGTGCCAGCAGTTACGACAGGGATGACGAGCAGTACTTC. Translation: CASSYDRDDEQYF.

This clone showed up just once. The chain uses TRBV7-8 and TRBJ2-7; a possible D gene is TRBD1 (6 bases). The CDR3 extends over 14 amino acids. Trimming removed 5 bases from V and 5 bases from J, with 16 bases in between. CDR1 SGHVS and CDR2 FQNEAQ come from the germline V gene. CDR3 residues: CASSTAGARDEQYF. In DNA, the CDR3 is TGTGCCAGCAGCACTGCAGGGGCGCGGGACGAGCAGTACTTC.

The gene calls are TRBV10-2 and TRBJ2-7; a possible D gene is TRBD1 (6 bases). CDR1 is WSHSY and CDR2 is SAAADI in the germline V gene. The ends were cut back, 11 bases at V and 5 bases at J, with 16 bases in the middle. The CDR3 totals 12 residues. CDR3 nucleotide sequence: TGCGCCTGCCTACGCAGGGGAAACGAGCAGTACTTC. Its translation is CACLRRGNEQYF.

The rearrangement joins TRBV27 to TRBJ2-7; D tentatively fits TRBD1 or TRBD2 (5 bases each). Germline V gene lookup returns CDR1 MNHEY and CDR2 SMNVEV (reference sequence). CDR3 length: 13 residues. V was trimmed by 0 bases and J by 5 bases, leaving 8 bases between them. CDR3 bases: TGTGCCAGCAGTTTATCGAGAGGGGACGAGCAGTACTTC. Translated, it gives CASSLSRGDEQYF.

The chain recombines TRBV6-5 with TRBJ1-1; 9 bases fit TRBD1. This CDR3 is 14 amino acids long. Germline CDR1 and CDR2: MNHEY and SVGAGI. Germline trimming cut 6 bases from V and 2 bases from J; bases unmatched to any gene: 4. The DNA for the CDR3 is TGTGCCAGCAGACGGACAGGGGTCAACACTGAAGCTTTCTTT. It codes for CASRRTGVNTEAFF.

The chain couples TRBV19 to TRBJ2-1, with a weak D call TRBD1 (6 bases). Per the germline V gene, CDR1 is LNHDA and CDR2 is SQIVND (reference sequence). The ends were cut back, 4 bases at V and 0 bases at J, with 13 bases in the middle. The CDR3 is 16 amino acids. As DNA, the CDR3 is TGTGCCAGTAGTAGGAACAGGGCGAACTCCTACAATGAGCAGTTCTTC. Translation: CASSRNRANSYNEQFF.

The chain joins TRBV3-1 (or the pseudogene TRBV3-2) to TRBJ1-2; a possible D gene is TRBD1 (5 bases). The ends were cut back, 3 bases at V and 4 bases at J, with 12 bases in the middle. Germline lookup yields CDR1 LGHDT and CDR2 YNNKEL (reference sequence). This CDR3 has 14 residues. The CDR3 region has the DNA TGTGCCAGCAGCCAGCAGGGAGTAGCCTATGGCTACACCTTC. Its translation is CASSQQGVAYGYTF.